The clone carrying this T cell receptor (beta chain) was seen a few times. Its antigen remains unknown. These data come from a study of T cell responses to AZD1222 COVID-19 vaccine. The table came from immunoSEQ multiplex PCR; TCRdb's copy has only in-frame clones and leaves some out. Of some 42,000 clones listed, around four fifths are singletons. Study-wide points: Spike-specific TCRs gained breadth and depth after people received two AZD1222 doses. Donors were largely white British and mainly female; clonal diversity was possibly underestimated. Spike was spanned by vaccine-associated CD4 TCRs, with dominance at 160-218 and 743-854.

The clonotype comes from an adult who received the AZD1222 COVID-19 vaccine. The material was peripheral blood, obtained 28 days after the second AZD1222 dose.

The CDR3 DNA sequence: TGTGCCAGCAGTTACTCCGAGGGGGCCAACACCATATATTTT. Protein sequence: CASSYSEGANTIYF. The V call is TRBV6-6, the J call TRBJ1-3, with 7 bases lining up with TRBD1. This CDR3 has 14 amino acids. Germline V gene data show CDR1 as MNHNY and CDR2 as SVGAGI (reference sequence). J lost 7 bases, V lost 0 bases, and 3 bases had no gene match.